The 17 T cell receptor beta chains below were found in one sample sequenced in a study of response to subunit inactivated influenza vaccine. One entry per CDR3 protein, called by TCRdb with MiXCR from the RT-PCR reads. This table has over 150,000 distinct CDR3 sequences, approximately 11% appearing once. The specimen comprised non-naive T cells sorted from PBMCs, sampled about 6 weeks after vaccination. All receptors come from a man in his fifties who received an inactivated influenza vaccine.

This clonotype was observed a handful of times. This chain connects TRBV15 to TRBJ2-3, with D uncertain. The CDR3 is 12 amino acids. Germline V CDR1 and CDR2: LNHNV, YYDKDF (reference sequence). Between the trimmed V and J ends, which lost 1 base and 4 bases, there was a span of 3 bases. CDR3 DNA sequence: TGTGCCACCAGCAGAGGCGCAGATACGCAGTATTTT. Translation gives CATSRGADTQYF.

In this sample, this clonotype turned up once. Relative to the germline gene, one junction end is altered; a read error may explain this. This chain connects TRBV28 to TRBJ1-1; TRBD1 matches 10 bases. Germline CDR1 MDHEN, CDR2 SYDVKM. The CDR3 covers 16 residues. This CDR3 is CASSSDRGRGNSEAFF. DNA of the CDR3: TGTGCCAGCAGCTCCGACAGGGGGCGAGGCAACAGTGAAGCTTTCTTT.

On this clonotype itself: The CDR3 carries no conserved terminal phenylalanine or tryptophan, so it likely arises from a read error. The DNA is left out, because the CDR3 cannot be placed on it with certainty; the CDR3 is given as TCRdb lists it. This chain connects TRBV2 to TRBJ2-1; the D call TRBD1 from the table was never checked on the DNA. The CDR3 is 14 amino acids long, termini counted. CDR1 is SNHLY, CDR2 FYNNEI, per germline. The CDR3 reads CASSHDRGLNGQRL.

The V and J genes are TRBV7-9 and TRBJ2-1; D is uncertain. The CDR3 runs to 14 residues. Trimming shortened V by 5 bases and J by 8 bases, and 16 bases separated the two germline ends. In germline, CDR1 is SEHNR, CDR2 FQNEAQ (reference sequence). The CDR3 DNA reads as TGTGCCAGCAGCCCCCTTTCCTTTGCAGATGAGCAGTTCTTC. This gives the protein CASSPLSFADEQFF. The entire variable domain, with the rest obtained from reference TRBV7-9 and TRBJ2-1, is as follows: DTGVSQNPRHKITKRGQNVTFRCDPISEHNRLYWYRQTLGQGPEFLTYFQNEAQLEKSRLLSDRFSAERPKGSFSTLEIQRTEQGDSAMYLCASSPLSFADEQFFGPGTRLTVL.

The CDR3 nucleotides read TGTGCCAGCAGCTTCGGAACAGGGTGGGAGCAGTACTTC. It yields the protein CASSFGTGWEQYF. The chain employs TRBV11-2 and TRBJ2-7, with TRBD1 as a possible D gene (6 bases). The CDR3 sequence is 13 residues long. Deletions cut 3 bases from V and 7 bases from J, with 13 bases between. The germline V gene has CDR1 SGHAT and CDR2 FQNNGV.

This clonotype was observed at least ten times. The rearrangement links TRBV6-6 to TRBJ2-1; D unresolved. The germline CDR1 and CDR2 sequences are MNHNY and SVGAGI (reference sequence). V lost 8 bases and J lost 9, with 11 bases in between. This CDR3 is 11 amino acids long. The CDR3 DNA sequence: TGTGCCAGCGGGGATTATACTGAGCAGTTCTTC. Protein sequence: CASGDYTEQFF.

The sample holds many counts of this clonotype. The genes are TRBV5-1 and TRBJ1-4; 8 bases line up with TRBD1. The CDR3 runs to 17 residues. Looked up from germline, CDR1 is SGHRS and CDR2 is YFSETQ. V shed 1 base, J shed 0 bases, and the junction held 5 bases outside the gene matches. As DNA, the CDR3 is TGCGCCAGCAGCTTGTTCGGACAGGGCACAACTAATGAAAAACTGTTTTTT. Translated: CASSLFGQGTTNEKLFF.

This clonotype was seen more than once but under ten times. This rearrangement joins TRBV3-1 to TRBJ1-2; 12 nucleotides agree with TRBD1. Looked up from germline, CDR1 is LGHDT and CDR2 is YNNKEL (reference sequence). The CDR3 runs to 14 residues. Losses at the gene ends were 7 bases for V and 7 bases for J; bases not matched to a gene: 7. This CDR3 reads CASTGDRGLGGYTF. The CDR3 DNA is TGTGCCAGCACGGGGGACAGGGGGCTCGGTGGCTACACCTTC.

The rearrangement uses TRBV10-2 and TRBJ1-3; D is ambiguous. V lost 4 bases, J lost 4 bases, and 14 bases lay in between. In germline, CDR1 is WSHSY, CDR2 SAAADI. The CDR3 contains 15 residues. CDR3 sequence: CASSVSGSRGNTIYF. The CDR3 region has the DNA TGCGCCAGCAGTGTCTCGGGGTCCAGAGGAAACACCATATATTTT.

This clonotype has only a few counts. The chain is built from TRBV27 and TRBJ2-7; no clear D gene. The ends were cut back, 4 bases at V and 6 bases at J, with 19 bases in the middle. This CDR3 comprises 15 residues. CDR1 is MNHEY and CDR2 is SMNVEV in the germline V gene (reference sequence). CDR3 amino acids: CASSSYSGPFGEQYF. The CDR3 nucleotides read TGTGCCAGCAGTTCATATTCGGGCCCTTTCGGCGAGCAGTACTTC.

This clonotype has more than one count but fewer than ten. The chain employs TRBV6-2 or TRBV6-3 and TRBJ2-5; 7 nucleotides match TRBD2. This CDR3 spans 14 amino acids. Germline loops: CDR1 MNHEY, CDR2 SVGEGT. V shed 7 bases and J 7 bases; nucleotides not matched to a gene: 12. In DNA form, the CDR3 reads TGTGCCAGCACCAACGGCGGGGGTTTAGGGACCCAGTACTTC. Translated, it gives CASTNGGGLGTQYF.

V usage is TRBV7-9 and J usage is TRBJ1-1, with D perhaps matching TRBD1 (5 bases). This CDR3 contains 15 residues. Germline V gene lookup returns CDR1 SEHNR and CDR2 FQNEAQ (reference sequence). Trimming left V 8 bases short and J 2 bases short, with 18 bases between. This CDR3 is CASHIGGAVNTEAFF. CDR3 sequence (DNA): TGTGCCAGCCATATAGGAGGGGCAGTTAACACTGAAGCTTTCTTT.

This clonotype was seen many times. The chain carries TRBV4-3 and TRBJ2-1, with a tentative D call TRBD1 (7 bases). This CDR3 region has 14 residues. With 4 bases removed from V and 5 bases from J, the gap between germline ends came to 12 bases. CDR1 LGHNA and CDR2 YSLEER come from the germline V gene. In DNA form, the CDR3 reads TGCGCCAGCAGCCGAGCAGGGGGGAACAATGAGCAGTTCTTC. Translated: CASSRAGGNNEQFF.

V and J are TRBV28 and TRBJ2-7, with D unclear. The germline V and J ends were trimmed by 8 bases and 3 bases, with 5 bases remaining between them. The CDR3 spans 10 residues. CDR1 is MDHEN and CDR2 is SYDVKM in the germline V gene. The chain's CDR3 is CASGVYEQYF. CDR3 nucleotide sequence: TGTGCCAGCGGCGTCTACGAGCAGTACTTC.

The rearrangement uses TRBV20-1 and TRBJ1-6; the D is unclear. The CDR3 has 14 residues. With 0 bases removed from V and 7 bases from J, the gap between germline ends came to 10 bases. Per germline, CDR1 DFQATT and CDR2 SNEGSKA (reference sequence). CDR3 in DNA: TGCAGTGCTAGAGATCAGCGTTTGAATTCACCCCTCCACTTT. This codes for CSARDQRLNSPLHF.

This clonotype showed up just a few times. Here the CDR3 DNA reads TGCAGTGCTAGAGATTCACGGGGACCTAGAGGCTACACCTTC. Its translation: CSARDSRGPRGYTF. The chain joins TRBV20-1 to TRBJ1-2; D perhaps matches TRBD1 (5 bases). CDR1 DFQATT and CDR2 SNEGSKA come from the germline V gene (reference sequence). The V end was cut by 0 bases, the J end by 8 bases, with 16 bases between. The CDR3 has 14 amino acids.

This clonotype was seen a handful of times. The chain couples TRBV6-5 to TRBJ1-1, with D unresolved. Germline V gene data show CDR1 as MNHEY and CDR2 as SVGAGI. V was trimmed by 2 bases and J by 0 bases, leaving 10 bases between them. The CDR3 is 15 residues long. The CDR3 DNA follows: TGTGCCAGCAGTTACGGTTCACCAGTGAACACTGAAGCTTTCTTT. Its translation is CASSYGSPVNTEAFF.